These 8 T cell receptor beta chains share one sample of origin, sequenced in a study of PD-L1 blockade in urothelial cancer (dated 2017 in TCRdb). The time point label, as the study defines it: pretreatment peripheral blood. Receptor libraries were prepared by the immunoSEQ multiplex PCR assay. TCRdb took this table from immuneACCESS and kept in-frame rearrangements with V and J called. Such tables lack part of the clones; where checked against another copy, unresolved V genes explain under half of the gap, and the rest is unexplained. A total of around 70,000 clones appear in this sample, about four fifths of them only once. The top ten clones comprise around a tenth of the sample. The sequencing used PBMCs, collected around atezolizumab (anti-PD-L1) treatment. The source of these receptors is a woman in her 70s with urothelial cancer.

CDR3 sequence: CASSAGGPDTQYF. Written as DNA, the CDR3 is TGTGCCAGCAGCGCGGGCGGCCCAGATACGCAGTATTTT. The genes are TRBV7-2 and TRBJ2-3; TRBD2 might be the D (5 bases). The V end lost 5 bases, the J end lost 4 bases, and 10 bases lay between the germline ends. Germline V gene sequence: CDR1 SGHTA, CDR2 FQGNSA. This CDR3 comprises 13 residues. Supplemented by reference TRBV7-2 and TRBJ2-3, the full variable domain reads GAGVSQSPSNKVTEKGKDVELRCDPISGHTALYWYRQSLGQGLEFLIYFQGNSAPDKSGLPSDRFSAERTGGSVSTLTIQRTQQEDSAVYLCASSAGGPDTQYFGPGTRLTVL.

This chain's CDR3 is CASSRVPAGLNEQFF. CDR3 DNA sequence: TGTGCCAGCAGTCGCGTTCCCGCGGGGCTCAATGAGCAGTTCTTC. The chain carries TRBV27 and TRBJ2-1; weak D call: TRBD2 (6 bases). The CDR3 runs 15 residues. V was shortened by 5 bases and J by 6 bases, with 17 bases between the two germline ends. Per the germline V gene, CDR1 is MNHEY and CDR2 is SMNVEV (reference sequence).

The V gene is TRBV29-1, the J gene TRBJ1-2, with 8 bases fitting TRBD1. The CDR3 has 14 residues. The V segment lost 4 bases and the J segment 5 bases; nucleotides outside the gene matches: 9. The V gene's germline CDR1 is SQVTM and CDR2 ANQGSEA. CDR3 protein: CSVATRGPTYGYTF. The CDR3, as DNA: TGCAGCGTTGCGACCAGGGGGCCCACATATGGCTACACCTTC.

The chain carries TRBV27 and TRBJ2-2; 11 positions agree with TRBD1. V lost 6 bases and J lost 4; bases outside the gene matches: 10. Germline CDR1 is MNHEY and CDR2 is SMNVEV (reference sequence). The CDR3 sequence is 17 residues long. CDR3 in amino acids: CASSNTDRGPVTGELFF. The CDR3 DNA reads TGTGCCAGCAGCAACACGGACAGGGGGCCTGTCACCGGGGAGCTGTTTTTT.

The chain employs TRBV6-4 and TRBJ2-3; 9 bases agree with TRBD1. The length of the CDR3 is 15 residues. V shed 6 bases and J 2 bases; nucleotides not matched to a gene: 6. The V gene's germline CDR1 is MRHNA and CDR2 SNTAGT. CDR3 amino acids: CASSQQGAPTDTQYF. The DNA of the CDR3 is TGTGCCAGCAGCCAACAGGGGGCGCCCACAGATACGCAGTATTTT.

The chain employs TRBV7-2 and TRBJ1-5; D perhaps matches TRBD1 (6 bases). Germline V gene data show CDR1 as SGHTA and CDR2 as FQGNSA. The length of the CDR3 is 16 residues. The V end lost 2 bases, the J end lost 1 base, and 12 bases lay between the germline ends. CDR3 amino acids: CASSLWARGSNQPQHF. CDR3 nucleotide sequence: TGTGCCAGCAGCTTATGGGCCAGGGGAAGCAATCAGCCCCAGCATTTT.

The chain employs TRBV5-1 and TRBJ2-2; no clear D. Trimming took 4 bases from V and 4 from J, leaving 14 bases between them. The CDR3 totals 15 residues. Per the germline V gene, CDR1 is SGHRS and CDR2 is YFSETQ. The CDR3 nucleotides are TGCGCCAGCAGCCTGACTCCTGCTGGCACCGGGGAGCTGTTTTTT. Encoded protein: CASSLTPAGTGELFF.

The chain uses TRBV5-1 and TRBJ2-7, with TRBD2 matching 10 bases. The CDR3 runs 16 residues. Germline values: CDR1 SGHRS, CDR2 YFSETQ. Trimming cost V 0 bases and J 0 bases; bases outside gene matches: 3. CDR3 sequence (DNA): TGCGCCAGCAGCTTGGATGCTAGCGGGAGCTCCTACGAGCAGTACTTC. It translates to CASSLDASGSSYEQYF.